Listed here are 23 T cell receptor beta chains from one sample, sequenced in a study of cytomegalovirus exposure and HLA in healthy donors. With 60 Vbeta and 13 Jbeta primers, the PCR was carried out. Here immunoSEQ multiplex PCR was the method, and the copy in TCRdb shows in-frame clones only, minus some. Of 250,000 to 350,000 clones listed, 86% are singletons. What was sequenced was PBMCs. The source of these receptors is a man aged 40-50 years in good health and CMV-seropositive.

As concerns this clone: This same CDR3 is encoded by further DNA sequences in the sample. The CDR3 sequence is CSVEVWESSYNEQFF. CDR3 bases: TGCAGCGTTGAAGTCTGGGAGTCTTCCTACAATGAGCAGTTCTTC. The genes are TRBV29-1 and TRBJ2-1, with a tentative D call TRBD2 (5 bases). This CDR3 is built from 15 residues. Trimming removed 1 base at V and 1 base at J, with 11 bases between. Germline V gene lookup returns CDR1 SQVTM and CDR2 ANQGSEA.

This rearrangement joins TRBV6-1 to TRBJ2-6; D is possibly TRBD1 (6 bases). The CDR3 extends over 15 amino acids. CDR1 and CDR2 (germline): MNHNS, SASEGT. V was trimmed by 8 bases and J by 3 bases, leaving 14 bases between them. CDR3 nucleotide sequence: TGTGCCAGCCTATTCGGCAGGGGTGGGGCCAACGTCCTGACTTTC. This sequence encodes CASLFGRGGANVLTF.

This chain joins TRBV15 and TRBJ2-1; perhaps TRBD2 as D (5 bases). CDR1 and CDR2 from the germline V gene are LNHNV and YYDKDF (reference sequence). The CDR3 sequence is 14 residues long. V was cut by 8 bases and J by 0 bases, with 11 bases left in between. The CDR3 here is CATSTRVSYNEQFF. The CDR3 region has the DNA TGTGCCACCTCAACTAGAGTCTCCTACAATGAGCAGTTCTTC. Full variable domain (missing parts from reference TRBV15 and TRBJ2-1): DAMVIQNPRYQVTQFGKPVTLSCSQTLNHNVMYWYQQKSSQAPKLLFHYYDKDFNNEADTPDNFQSRRPNTSFCFLDIRSPGLGDTAMYLCATSTRVSYNEQFFGPGTRLTVL.

The DNA of the CDR3 is TGTGCCAGCAGCTCTTCCGGGACAGGCCCATACAATGAGCAGTTCTTC. This sequence encodes CASSSSGTGPYNEQFF. The chain links TRBV9 to TRBJ2-1; 8 bases map to TRBD1. The CDR3 covers 16 residues. Germline V lookup: CDR1 SGDLS, CDR2 YYNGEE. J lost 4 bases, V lost 4 bases, and 10 bases had no gene match.

The chain is built from TRBV25-1 and TRBJ2-2; D perhaps matches TRBD1 (5 bases). This CDR3 is built from 13 residues. V was shortened by 2 bases and J by 9 bases, with 10 bases between the two germline ends. Germline values: CDR1 MGHDK, CDR2 SYGVNS. The CDR3 DNA reads as TGTGCCAGCAGTGAACTAGGGGCCCGGGAGCTGTTTTTT. Translated: CASSELGARELFF. The whole variable domain, filled in from reference TRBV25-1 and TRBJ2-2, reads EADIYQTPRYLVIGTGKKITLECSQTMGHDKMYWYQQDPGMELHLIHYSYGVNSTEKGDLSSESTVSRIRTEHFPLTLESARPSHTSQYLCASSELGARELFFGEGSRLTVL.

The chain is built from TRBV5-1 and TRBJ1-2; D unclear. Germline V lookup: CDR1 SGHRS, CDR2 YFSETQ. The CDR3 runs 13 residues. Trimming took 0 bases from V and 8 from J, leaving 11 bases between them. Here the CDR3 reads CASSLAGLKGYTF. The CDR3 DNA reads TGCGCCAGCAGCTTGGCAGGTTTGAAGGGCTACACCTTC.

The chain employs TRBV5-1 and TRBJ1-5; no firm D call. V shed 4 bases and J shed 3 bases, with 11 bases lying between them. The germline V gene encodes CDR1 SGHRS and CDR2 YFSETQ. The CDR3 spans 14 residues. CDR3 in DNA: TGCGCCAGCAGCCAGGACGGGATCAATCAGCCCCAGCATTTT. It encodes CASSQDGINQPQHF.

The chain is built from TRBV6-1 and TRBJ2-7, with TRBD1 matching over 8 bases. CDR3 size: 14 residues. The ends lost 7 bases at V and 2 bases at J; junction bases unmatched: 7. Germline CDR1 reads MNHNS; CDR2 reads SASEGT. In DNA form, the CDR3 reads TGTGCCAGCAATCCGGACAGGGCCGCCTACGAGCAGTACTTC. The encoded protein is CASNPDRAAYEQYF.

J is TRBJ2-1 and V is TRBV7-3; no clear D gene. The CDR3 has 12 amino acids. Trimming took off 4 bases at V and 7 bases at J, with 8 bases between the two ends. The germline V gene has CDR1 SGHTA and CDR2 FQGTGA. DNA of the CDR3: TGTGCCAGCAGCTCTCAGAAAAATGAGCAGTTCTTC. Amino acids: CASSSQKNEQFF.

This rearrangement joins TRBV18 to TRBJ1-2, with D unresolved. V lost 0 bases, J lost 3 bases, and 14 bases lay in between. This CDR3 contains 16 residues. Germline-derived CDR1 and CDR2 are KGHSH and LQKENI. The CDR3 here is CASSPPSTRKDYGYTF. CDR3 bases: TGTGCCAGCTCACCACCGTCGACACGGAAGGACTATGGCTACACCTTC.

The rearrangement links TRBV7-9 to TRBJ2-1; D might be TRBD2 (6 bases). Germline CDR1 reads SEHNR; CDR2 reads FQNEAQ (reference sequence). This CDR3 contains 16 residues. The V end was cut by 5 bases, the J end by 6 bases, with 20 bases between. DNA for the CDR3: TGTGCCAGCAGCGACCGGCGACTAGAGTCGTCCAATGAGCAGTTCTTC. Translating gives CASSDRRLESSNEQFF.

The chain is built from TRBV9 and TRBJ2-7, with 11 bases fitting TRBD2. V was pared by 1 base and J by 3 bases, with 6 bases of the junction left unmatched. The CDR3 consists of 16 residues. Germline V CDR1 and CDR2: SGDLS, YYNGEE. The CDR3 nucleotides are TGTGCCAGCAGCGTATCCCCTAGCGGGGGGTTCTACGAGCAGTACTTC. It encodes CASSVSPSGGFYEQYF.

The chain joins TRBV25-1 to TRBJ2-2; TRBD1 matches at 10 bases. This CDR3 is built from 16 residues. The ends lost 6 bases at V and 5 bases at J; junction bases unmatched: 9. In germline, CDR1 is MGHDK, CDR2 SYGVNS. CDR3 DNA: TGTGCCAGCAGCCCGACAGGGGGCGCGAGGACCGGGGAGCTGTTTTTT. Translated, it gives CASSPTGGARTGELFF. Complete variable domain (other parts from reference TRBV25-1 and TRBJ2-2): EADIYQTPRYLVIGTGKKITLECSQTMGHDKMYWYQQDPGMELHLIHYSYGVNSTEKGDLSSESTVSRIRTEHFPLTLESARPSHTSQYLCASSPTGGARTGELFFGEGSRLTVL.

The chain employs TRBV11-2 and TRBJ2-7; TRBD1 matches 8 bases. The germline V gene has CDR1 SGHAT and CDR2 FQNNGV. The CDR3 totals 16 residues. The trim removed 7 bases at V and 7 bases at J, leaving 18 bases unmatched. The CDR3 spells CASTFRGLSRGREQYF. CDR3 DNA sequence: TGTGCCAGCACCTTTAGGGGGTTGAGCAGGGGGCGGGAGCAGTACTTC.

The CDR3 loop reads CASSLAVTSGNNEQFF. CDR3 nucleotide sequence: TGCGCCAGCAGCTTGGCAGTGACTAGCGGAAACAATGAGCAGTTCTTC. The chain employs TRBV5-1 and TRBJ2-1; 9 bases line up with TRBD2. V shed 0 bases and J 5 bases; nucleotides not matched to a gene: 6. The CDR3 runs to 16 residues. CDR1 is SGHRS and CDR2 is YFSETQ in the germline V gene. The whole variable domain, remainder taken from reference TRBV5-1 and TRBJ2-1, is KAGVTQTPRYLIKTRGQQVTLSCSPISGHRSVSWYQQTPGQGLQFLFEYFSETQRNKGNFPGRFSGRQFSNSRSEMNVSTLELGDSALYLCASSLAVTSGNNEQFFGPGTRLTVL.

This rearrangement joins TRBV5-1 to TRBJ2-1, with 7 positions matching TRBD1. J gave up 3 bases and V 4 bases, and 10 bases lay outside the gene matches. Germline V gene lookup returns CDR1 SGHRS and CDR2 YFSETQ. This CDR3 spans 16 amino acids. Here the CDR3 DNA reads TGCGCCAGCAGCGGACGCCCGGGACAGTTCTACAATGAGCAGTTCTTC. Translated, it gives CASSGRPGQFYNEQFF.

The chain joins TRBV25-1 to TRBJ2-7; 7 bases line up with TRBD2. The germline V gene encodes CDR1 MGHDK and CDR2 SYGVNS. Trimming at V came to 3 bases and at J to 6 bases, leaving 5 bases not matched to a gene. The CDR3 sequence is 13 residues long. CDR3 sequence (DNA): TGTGCCAGCAGTGATCCCCCGGGGGGCGAGCAGTACTTC. Encoded protein: CASSDPPGGEQYF.

The chain links TRBV7-2 to TRBJ2-3; TRBD1 agrees at 9 bases. V trimming: 6 bases; J trimming: 0 bases; junction bases outside the gene matches: 4. CDR1 SGHTA and CDR2 FQGNSA come from the germline V gene. This CDR3 is built from 15 residues. DNA for the CDR3: TGTGCCAGCAGTATACAGGGGGCAAGCACAGATACGCAGTATTTT. This encodes CASSIQGASTDTQYF.

The chain links TRBV5-1 to TRBJ2-2; D remains unclear. The CDR3 has 14 amino acids. V gave up 0 bases and J gave up 6 bases, with 9 bases separating them. Germline CDR1 and CDR2: SGHRS and YFSETQ. The CDR3 nucleotides are TGCGCCAGCAGCTTGGCCTCCTCCGCCGGGGAGCTGTTTTTT. Protein: CASSLASSAGELFF.

V is TRBV19 and J is TRBJ1-1, with a weak D call TRBD1 (5 bases). This CDR3 contains 12 residues. Germline assignment: CDR1 LNHDA and CDR2 SQIVND (reference sequence). Trimming took off 1 base at V and 10 bases at J, with 10 bases between the two ends. The CDR3 coding sequence is TGTGCCAGTAGTATAGCCAGGGCCGGAGCTTTCTTT. Its protein is CASSIARAGAFF.

The chain links TRBV14 to TRBJ1-1, with 9 bases matching TRBD1. CDR1 and CDR2 from the germline V gene are SGHDN and FVKESK. The ends lost 4 bases at V and 2 bases at J; junction bases unmatched: 2. The CDR3 runs to 14 residues. The DNA of the CDR3 is TGTGCCAGCAGCCGGACAGGGGTCAACACTGAAGCTTTCTTT. Translated: CASSRTGVNTEAFF.

The rearrangement links TRBV13 to TRBJ2-2; TRBD2 matches at 10 bases. J was trimmed by 4 bases and V by 5 bases; bases with no gene match: 7. From germline, CDR1 is PRHDT and CDR2 FYEKMQ (reference sequence). The CDR3 has 16 amino acids. The DNA for the CDR3 is TGTGCCAGCAGCCCGCGGACTAGCGGACTCACCGGGGAGCTGTTTTTT. This translates into CASSPRTSGLTGELFF.

The gene calls are TRBV5-1 and TRBJ1-1; 7 positions agree with TRBD1. This CDR3 is 15 amino acids long. Germline values: CDR1 SGHRS, CDR2 YFSETQ. The trim removed 2 bases at V and 1 base at J, leaving 5 bases unmatched. This chain's CDR3 is CASSLGDRWNTEAFF. CDR3 sequence (DNA): TGCGCCAGCAGCTTAGGGGACAGATGGAACACTGAAGCTTTCTTT.